These T cell receptor beta chains were read from a single sample in a study of blood T cell repertoires in COVID-19. Profiled with immunoSEQ multiplex PCR; TCRdb holds only in-frame clones, not every one. The table records around 140,000 clones, roughly 88% of them present only once. Source material: peripheral blood. The receptors stem from a man in his forties or fifties with acute or convalescent COVID-19. Both conserved end residues are part of each CDR3. The D gene is left open where the match is weak. The size entry is marked missing in some rows and otherwise reads once, few, many or a size class.

j_call v_call d_call clone_size cdr3_aa cdr3_nt
TRBJ2-1 TRBV5-1 TRBD2 NA CASSSSSSGRAYNEQFF TGCGCCAGCAGCTCCTCCTCTAGCGGGAGGGCGTACAATGAGCAGTTCTTC
TRBJ2-5 TRBV10-3 TRBD2 NA CAILGYPRRETIWETQYF TGTGCCATTCTCGGATACCCCCGGCGGGAGACGATATGGGAGACCCAGTACTTC
TRBJ2-5 TRBV12-3/TRBV12-4 NA NA CASSFGVRGTQYF TGTGCCAGCAGTTTTGGGGTAAGGGGGACCCAGTACTTC
TRBJ2-1 TRBV27 NA once CASSLRGEQFF TGTGCCAGCAGTTTGCGAGGGGAGCAGTTCTTC
TRBJ2-1 TRBV27 NA NA CASSLSRLATGNEQFF TGTGCCAGCAGTTTATCTAGGCTAGCGACGGGCAATGAGCAGTTCTTC
TRBJ1-4 TRBV10-2 TRBD1 few CASSQLAGTGNEKLFF TGCGCCAGCAGCCAACTCGCCGGGACAGGAAATGAAAAACTGTTTTTT
TRBJ2-5 TRBV30 NA NA CAWSSETQYF TGTGCCTGGAGTTCGGAGACCCAGTACTTC
TRBJ2-7 TRBV28 NA NA CASSTPGDSLYEQYF TGTGCCAGCAGTACCCCGGGGGATAGCTTGTACGAGCAGTACTTC
TRBJ1-2 TRBV19 NA once CASKWGHGYTF TGTGCCAGTAAGTGGGGCCATGGCTACACCTTC
TRBJ1-1 TRBV2 TRBD1 once CASAGRGTANTEAFF TGTGCCTCAGCAGGTAGGGGGACAGCTAACACTGAAGCTTTCTTT
TRBJ2-1 TRBV7-9 NA NA CASSIPMGRSSYNEQFF TGTGCCAGCAGCATCCCAATGGGGCGGAGCTCCTACAATGAGCAGTTCTTC
TRBJ2-2 TRBV6-5 NA NA CASSRQWIPGELFF TGTGCCAGCAGCCGACAGTGGATACCCGGGGAGCTGTTTTTT
TRBJ1-3 TRBV7-9 NA NA CASSFVGGSGNTIYF TGTGCCAGCAGCTTCGTAGGAGGGTCTGGAAACACCATATATTTT
TRBJ2-7 TRBV29-1 NA NA CSVYPGLGYEQYF TGCAGCGTTTATCCGGGACTGGGCTACGAGCAGTACTTC
TRBJ2-6 TRBV6-5 NA NA CASRKGEAGANVLTF TGTGCCAGCAGAAAAGGGGAAGCTGGGGCCAACGTCCTGACTTTC
TRBJ2-7 TRBV29-1 NA NA CSVGSGNEQYF TGCAGCGTTGGGTCCGGGAACGAGCAGTACTTC
TRBJ1-2 TRBV28 NA few CASSLAQVYGDGYTF TGTGCCAGCAGTTTGGCACAGGTCTATGGCGATGGCTACACCTTC
TRBJ1-5 TRBV2 NA NA CASSEEVYSNQPQHF TGTGCCAGCAGTGAGGAGGTATATAGCAATCAGCCCCAGCATTTT
TRBJ2-1 TRBV18 TRBD2 NA CASSGGRGNNEQFF TGTGCCAGCTCAGGCGGGAGAGGCAACAATGAGCAGTTCTTC
TRBJ1-5 TRBV19 TRBD1 NA CASQTGNQPQHF TGTGCCAGTCAGACAGGGAATCAGCCCCAGCATTTT
TRBJ1-3 TRBV4-1 NA NA CASSQGPPQGSSGNTIYF TGCGCCAGCAGCCAAGGACCCCCACAGGGAAGCTCTGGAAACACCATATATTTT
TRBJ1-4 TRBV5-1 NA NA CASSNWGQEEEKLFF TGCGCCAGCAGCAATTGGGGACAAGAGGAGGAAAAACTGTTTTTT
TRBJ2-3 TRBV10-1 NA NA CASSSTVGSADTQYF TGCGCCAGCAGCTCCACCGTGGGTAGCGCAGATACGCAGTATTTT
TRBJ2-7 TRBV3-1/TRBV3-2 NA NA CASNSGGGLREQYF TGTGCCAGCAACTCTGGAGGGGGCCTGAGGGAGCAGTACTTC
TRBJ2-1 TRBV28 NA few CASVTSVGGEQFF TGTGCCAGCGTAACTAGCGTAGGGGGTGAGCAGTTCTTC
TRBJ1-1 TRBV29-1 NA once CSVDGSGALNTEAFF TGCAGCGTTGACGGGTCAGGGGCGTTGAACACTGAAGCTTTCTTT
TRBJ1-5 TRBV19 NA NA CASSPLARYSNQPQHF TGTGCCAGTAGCCCCCTGGCTAGATATAGCAATCAGCCCCAGCATTTT
TRBJ1-4 TRBV2 NA once CASRIVSDEKLFF TGTGCCAGCAGAATCGTGTCGGATGAAAAACTGTTTTTT
TRBJ1-1 TRBV5-1 NA few CASSVDGGRTEAFF TGCGCCAGCAGCGTTGACGGGGGGAGAACTGAAGCTTTCTTT
TRBJ2-3 TRBV11-3 TRBD2 NA CASSRGLAETDTQYF TGTGCCAGCAGCAGAGGACTAGCGGAAACAGATACGCAGTATTTT
TRBJ1-3 TRBV28 NA NA CASSPPRGSGNTIYF TGTGCCAGCAGTCCTCCAAGGGGATCTGGAAACACCATATATTTT
TRBJ2-1 TRBV2 TRBD1 NA CASRRTGFSKGEQFF TGTGCCAGCAGAAGGACAGGGTTTAGTAAGGGTGAGCAGTTCTTC
TRBJ1-2 TRBV5-4 TRBD1 NA CASSLEDRSYGYTF TGTGCCAGCAGCTTGGAGGACAGGTCCTATGGCTACACCTTC
TRBJ1-3 TRBV28 TRBD1 NA CASRQGAQGNTIYF TGTGCCAGCAGGCAGGGGGCGCAGGGAAACACCATATATTTT
TRBJ2-5 TRBV3-1/TRBV3-2 NA NA CASSQGLEQETQYF TGTGCCAGCAGCCAAGGACTAGAACAAGAGACCCAGTACTTC
TRBJ1-1 TRBV28 NA NA CASSLGTGKGRTEAFF TGTGCCAGCAGTTTAGGCACAGGGAAGGGTAGGACTGAAGCTTTCTTT
TRBJ1-3 TRBV5-4 NA NA CASSQNTGIGNTIYF TGTGCCAGCAGCCAAAACACAGGGATTGGAAACACCATATATTTT
TRBJ1-1 TRBV14 NA NA CASSLNPGRSTEAFF TGTGCCAGCAGCCTAAACCCGGGGAGGAGCACTGAAGCTTTCTTT
TRBJ1-4 TRBV28 NA NA CASSSGGASSNEKLFF TGTGCCAGCAGCTCGGGTGGCGCCTCCTCTAATGAAAAACTGTTTTTT
TRBJ1-2 TRBV28 NA NA CASSLYAGSYGYTF TGTGCCAGCAGTTTATACGCAGGGTCCTATGGCTACACCTTC
TRBJ1-1 TRBV5-1 TRBD1 NA CASSSGGPNTEAFF TGCGCCAGCAGCTCAGGGGGCCCGAACACTGAAGCTTTCTTT
TRBJ2-7 TRBV5-4 TRBD2 NA CASEGLAGEAHEQYF TGTGCCTCCGAGGGACTAGCGGGGGAGGCCCACGAGCAGTACTTC
TRBJ2-5 TRBV9 TRBD2 NA CASSVVGSTGRETQYF TGTGCCAGCAGCGTAGTTGGCAGCACCGGGAGGGAGACCCAGTACTTC
TRBJ1-6 TRBV19 NA NA CASSMAVSPLHF TGTGCCAGTAGTATGGCTGTTTCACCCCTCCACTTT
TRBJ1-1 TRBV29-1 TRBD1 once CSGSGTAPPEAFF TGCAGCGGCTCCGGGACAGCACCACCCGAAGCTTTCTTT
TRBJ2-1 TRBV5-1 NA NA CASSLDPGGVYNEQFF TGCGCCAGCAGCTTGGATCCGGGGGGCGTATACAATGAGCAGTTCTTC
TRBJ1-4 TRBV3-1/TRBV3-2 TRBD1 NA CASSQELTGRDEKLFF TGTGCCAGCAGCCAAGAACTGACAGGGCGGGATGAAAAACTGTTTTTT
TRBJ1-2 TRBV29-1 TRBD1 NA CSTQGEFFNGYTF TGCAGCACTCAGGGGGAATTTTTCAATGGCTACACCTTC
TRBJ1-1 TRBV11-2 NA NA CASSWDFRTEAFF TGTGCCAGCAGCTGGGACTTCCGCACTGAAGCTTTCTTT
TRBJ1-1 TRBV7-2 NA NA CASSPRGQGHTEAFF TGTGCCAGCAGCCCGCGAGGGCAAGGCCACACTGAAGCTTTCTTT
TRBJ1-6 TRBV19 TRBD1 NA CASKSVKGGISPLHF TGTGCCAGCAAATCCGTAAAAGGGGGCATTTCACCCCTCCACTTT
TRBJ1-2 TRBV7-2 TRBD1 NA CASSRTGYSYSYGYTF TGTGCCAGCAGCCGGACAGGGTATTCCTATAGTTATGGCTACACCTTC
TRBJ1-5 TRBV3-1/TRBV3-2 TRBD1 NA CASSPGQGPQPQHF TGTGCCAGCAGCCCCGGACAGGGACCTCAGCCCCAGCATTTT
TRBJ2-7 TRBV10-3 TRBD1 NA CAISEGQGINYEQYF TGTGCCATCAGTGAAGGACAGGGTATTAACTACGAGCAGTACTTC
TRBJ1-1 TRBV5-1 TRBD1 few CASSLQGARTEAFF TGCGCCAGCAGCTTGCAGGGGGCGAGGACTGAAGCTTTCTTT
TRBJ1-2 TRBV30 NA NA CAWSVSQGWGYTF TGTGCCTGGAGTGTATCTCAGGGGTGGGGCTACACCTTC
TRBJ1-1 TRBV30 NA NA CAWNHQGLDEAFF TGTGCCTGGAACCATCAGGGGCTGGATGAAGCTTTCTTT
TRBJ1-5 TRBV6-1 NA NA CASSEGQGLFRPQHF TGTGCCAGCAGTGAGGGCCAGGGTCTGTTTAGGCCCCAGCATTTT
TRBJ1-2 TRBV7-2 NA NA CASSSKRTGYLYGYTF TGTGCCAGCAGCTCAAAACGGACTGGCTACCTGTATGGCTACACCTTC